These 18 T cell receptor beta chains share one sample of origin, sequenced in a study of blood T cell repertoires in COVID-19. The method was immunoSEQ multiplex PCR; TCRdb's version includes in-frame clones alone and lacks a portion of them. This table holds about 150,000 clones, approximately 88% found once. The sequencing input was peripheral blood. The receptors were sampled from a man between 18 and 35 years old with active or convalescent COVID-19.

This rearrangement joins TRBV5-6 to TRBJ1-2; 9 bases are shared with TRBD1. The length of the CDR3 is 13 residues. Germline V gene sequence: CDR1 SGHDT, CDR2 YYEEEE. Trimming took 5 bases from V and 8 from J; bases not matched to a gene: 7. CDR3 bases: TGTGCCAGCAGAAATACAGGGGGCCGGGGCTACACCTTC. This sequence encodes CASRNTGGRGYTF.

The V gene is TRBV18, the J gene TRBJ2-6; possible D gene TRBD1, 5 bases. Germline CDR1 reads KGHSH; CDR2 reads LQKENI. The CDR3 covers 15 residues. V lost 5 bases and J lost 4, with 12 bases in between. CDR3 amino acids: CASSSQGSGANVLTF. In DNA, the CDR3 is TGTGCCAGCTCATCGCAGGGATCAGGGGCCAACGTCCTGACTTTC.

The genes are TRBV11-2 and TRBJ1-2; the D gene is possibly TRBD1 (6 bases). This CDR3 comprises 15 residues. V shed 5 bases and J shed 5 bases, with 18 bases lying between them. The germline V gene encodes CDR1 SGHAT and CDR2 FQNNGV. The CDR3 coding sequence is TGTGCCAGCAGCGATACAGGGAAAGCGGGATATGGCTACACCTTC. It specifies CASSDTGKAGYGYTF.

The chain employs TRBV19 and TRBJ2-7; TRBD1 matches at 7 bases. The CDR3 extends over 14 amino acids. In germline, CDR1 is LNHDA, CDR2 SQIVND (reference sequence). Trimming took 5 bases from V and 4 from J; bases not matched to a gene: 8. The CDR3 region is CASSASTGVYEQYF. Here the CDR3 DNA reads TGTGCCAGTAGTGCTTCAACAGGGGTTTACGAGCAGTACTTC.

V usage is TRBV5-4 and J usage is TRBJ1-1; 8 bases fit TRBD1. CDR3 length equals 15 residues. The ends lost 3 bases at V and 3 bases at J; junction bases unmatched: 7. CDR1 is SGHNT, CDR2 YYREEE, per germline (reference sequence). The CDR3 reads CASSSQGAYDTEAFF. As DNA, the CDR3 is TGTGCCAGCAGCTCTCAGGGGGCGTATGACACTGAAGCTTTCTTT.

This clone was observed a single time. The V call is TRBV6-5, the J call TRBJ2-5; D remains ambiguous. The germline V and J ends were trimmed by 4 bases and 1 base, with 13 bases remaining between them. This CDR3 has 15 amino acids. Germline V lookup: CDR1 MNHEY, CDR2 SVGAGI. The CDR3 loop is CASSSWSLSQETQYF. In nucleotides, the CDR3 is TGTGCCAGCAGTTCTTGGTCACTTTCCCAAGAGACCCAGTACTTC.

The chain employs TRBV18 and TRBJ1-3, with D unclear. This CDR3 is 18 amino acids long. V was cut by 1 base and J by 0 bases, with 16 bases left in between. Germline CDR1 reads KGHSH; CDR2 reads LQKENI. The CDR3 reads CASSPRSSGPLSGNTIYF. The CDR3 nucleotides are TGTGCCAGCTCACCACGGAGCAGCGGTCCCCTCTCTGGAAACACCATATATTTT.

The chain carries TRBV6-5 and TRBJ2-7; the D is unclear. Trimming took 6 bases from V and 4 from J, leaving 13 bases between them. The CDR3 is made up of 13 amino acids. Germline V gives CDR1 MNHEY, CDR2 SVGAGI. The CDR3 coding sequence is TGTGCCAGCAGACGAGACATCCGATACGAGCAGTACTTC. Translation gives CASRRDIRYEQYF.

The V call is TRBV12-3 or TRBV12-4, the J call TRBJ2-7, with 9 bases aligning to TRBD2. The CDR3 has 12 residues. V dropped 6 bases and J dropped 6; count of bases not matched to a gene: 3. The CDR3 DNA reads as TGTGCCAGCAGGGGGACTAGCCGCGAGCAGTACTTC. Translated: CASRGTSREQYF.

The chain has TRBV19 and TRBJ1-1, with TRBD1 matching over 7 bases. The CDR3 covers 15 residues. CDR1 and CDR2 from the germline V gene are LNHDA and SQIVND (reference sequence). Trimming removed 10 bases from V and 4 bases from J; junction bases left unmatched: 15. The CDR3 coding sequence is TGTGCCACTCGACAGGGCCTCTACGCAGGCACTGAAGCTTTCTTT. Translating gives CATRQGLYAGTEAFF.

This sequence joins TRBV7-9 and TRBJ2-1; a weak D match, TRBD1 (5 bases). From germline, CDR1 is SEHNR and CDR2 FQNEAQ (reference sequence). Trimming took 7 bases from V and 5 from J, leaving 21 bases between them. This CDR3 has 16 residues. CDR3 DNA: TGTGCCAGCAAATCCCCTAGGGAAAAGGGGCACAATGAGCAGTTCTTC. It specifies CASKSPREKGHNEQFF.

The gene calls are TRBV12-3 or TRBV12-4 and TRBJ2-3; the D is unclear. The V end lost 10 bases, the J end lost 0 bases, and 8 bases lay between the germline ends. The CDR3 runs 12 residues. The CDR3 reads CATATSTDTQYF. The CDR3, as DNA: TGTGCCACCGCTACTAGCACAGATACGCAGTATTTT.

This clone is a singleton in its sample. In DNA form, the CDR3 reads TGCGCCAGCAGCTACCTGACAGGGAAGGACGGCTACACCTTC. Protein sequence: CASSYLTGKDGYTF. The chain has TRBV5-1 and TRBJ1-2; 7 nucleotides align to TRBD1. The CDR3 length is 14 residues. V dropped 3 bases and J dropped 8; count of bases not matched to a gene: 10. The germline gives CDR1 SGHRS, CDR2 YFSETQ.

J is TRBJ1-2 and V is TRBV20-1; D remains ambiguous. Trimming left V 6 bases short and J 4 bases short, with 9 bases between. The CDR3 has 11 residues. CDR1 is DFQATT and CDR2 is SNEGSKA in the germline V gene (reference sequence). The CDR3 coding sequence is TGCAGTGCGGTACAGAGCTATGGCTACACCTTC. This gives the protein CSAVQSYGYTF.

This clone was counted between two and nine times. The rearrangement links TRBV10-2 to TRBJ2-3; no definite D call. From germline, CDR1 is WSHSY and CDR2 SAAADI. This CDR3 has 14 amino acids. Between the trimmed V and J ends, which lost 6 bases and 1 base, there was a span of 11 bases. This CDR3 is CASRDGPGTDTQYF. The CDR3 DNA reads as TGCGCCAGCAGGGATGGGCCAGGCACAGATACGCAGTATTTT.

V is TRBV6-5 and J is TRBJ2-5, with 7 bases lining up with TRBD2. V lost 7 bases to trimming and J lost 1 base; unmatched junction nucleotides: 9. Looked up from germline, CDR1 is MNHEY and CDR2 is SVGAGI. The CDR3 contains 15 residues. CDR3 region: CASNTFSGGQETQYF. The CDR3 coding sequence is TGTGCCAGCAATACCTTTTCGGGGGGCCAAGAGACCCAGTACTTC.

This CDR3 reads CASAWTGYTNTGELFF. DNA of the CDR3: TGTGCCAGCGCCTGGACAGGGTACACGAACACCGGGGAGCTGTTTTTT. The rearrangement joins TRBV25-1 to TRBJ2-2, with TRBD1 matching over 8 bases. Germline CDR1 and CDR2: MGHDK and SYGVNS. This CDR3 region has 16 residues. The ends lost 8 bases at V and 0 bases at J; junction bases unmatched: 8. The whole variable domain, filled in from reference TRBV25-1 and TRBJ2-2, reads EADIYQTPRYLVIGTGKKITLECSQTMGHDKMYWYQQDPGMELHLIHYSYGVNSTEKGDLSSESTVSRIRTEHFPLTLESARPSHTSQYLCASAWTGYTNTGELFFGEGSRLTVL.

This clone was detected ten times or more. The chain couples TRBV28 to TRBJ2-5; D is undetermined. The germline gives CDR1 MDHEN, CDR2 SYDVKM. This CDR3 comprises 11 residues. V was shortened by 4 bases and J by 5 bases, with 5 bases between the two germline ends. DNA of the CDR3: TGTGCCAGCAGTTCATTCGAGACCCAGTACTTC. Translation: CASSSFETQYF.